This record concerns one T cell receptor (beta chain) sequence. The sample comes from a study of CD8 T cells in Susac syndrome. Study-level information: When blood was collected, patients with Susac syndrome were therapy-naive, were taking corticosteroids, or were receiving intravenous immunoglobulin alone.

Germline V gene data show CDR1 as MNHEY and CDR2 as SVGAGI. The CDR3 has 14 amino acids. The germline V and J ends were trimmed by 0 bases and 5 bases, with 10 bases remaining between them. The authors reverse transcribed 0.5 to 1 ug RNA with random hexamers. TCR beta CDR3 was amplified by immunoSEQ multiplex PCR. This amplification extended across 54 Vbeta and 13 Jbeta segments. TCRdb re-called the immunoSEQ multiplex PCR reads through MiXCR, storing one row per CDR3 protein. This table holds 100,000 or so distinct CDR3 sequences, roughly 94% found once. TCR beta was sequenced from blood CD8+ and CD4+ T cells. TEMRA cells were enriched by FACS, while CD8+ and CD4+ T cells were obtained through a negative isolation that was performed magnetically.

The rearrangement joins TRBV6-5 to TRBJ2-5; D remains unclear. The sequencing input was CD4+ T cells from PBMCs. The clonotype comes from a human donor with Susac syndrome. CDR3 residues: CASSYSRSRETQYF. The CDR3 DNA sequence: TGTGCCAGCAGTTACTCGAGATCTCGGGAGACCCAGTACTTC.